This T cell receptor (beta chain) was recovered during a study of blood T cells in healthy people across ages. The study's findings and limits: PBMCs went unsorted, and a conclusive naive versus antigen-experienced comparison was therefore prevented.

Using a J-beta primer mix together with a sample-barcoded 5' primer, a second PCR was run for about 6 to 12 cycles. Each CDR3 protein is one row after TCRdb ran MiXCR on the 5' RACE reads. The sample records more than 1,000,000 distinct CDR3 sequences, roughly 24% being singletons. Concerning this clonotype itself: Its antigen is unidentified.

The same sample was also studied in work on T cells of mothers and their children.

Sequencing input: blood. The sequence derives from a girl aged 2-9 years in good health.

The CDR3 nucleotides are TGTGCCAGCAGCTTAGCCTCAGTTGGCCAAGAGACCCAGTACTTC. It translates to CASSLASVGQETQYF. The J gene is TRBJ2-5, the V gene TRBV7-9; D is uncertain. V dropped 0 bases and J dropped 1 base, with 9 bases sitting between them. This CDR3 region has 15 residues. Germline CDR1 reads SEHNR; CDR2 reads FQNEAQ (reference sequence).